This TCR beta chain is drawn from a study of glioma-infiltrating T cells after dendritic cell vaccination. Study summary: Samples are from glioblastoma patients in Phase I and II dendritic cell vaccine trials. After recurrence, repeat resection gave post-vaccination tumor, with several paired samples.

Stated time point: after dendritic cell vaccination, including at tumor progression/relapse. Autologous tumor lysate was loaded overnight onto monocyte-derived dendritic cells grown about 7 days with IL-4 and GM-CSF. No glioblastoma patient carried an isocitrate dehydrogenase mutation. The germline V gene has CDR1 SGHRS and CDR2 YFSETQ. The V gene end was trimmed by 1 base and the J gene end by 2 bases; junction bases not matched to a gene: 6. The CDR3 has 16 amino acids. Study-level points and caveats: Complete blood and tumor specimen sets were limited to few patients.

In the case of this clone: Its cognate antigen is unknown.

Assay: immunoSEQ multiplex PCR; the TCRdb copy retains only in-frame clones and omits some. The sample has about 2,500 clones, about 82% seen once. This chain connects TRBV5-1 to TRBJ1-3; 7 bases line up with TRBD1. This sequence was found in a human donor with glioblastoma. This specimen was tumor tissue, taken after dendritic cell vaccination. In nucleotides, the CDR3 is TGCGCCAGCAGCTTGATCCAGGGGGTAGCTGGAAACACCATATATTTT. This encodes CASSLIQGVAGNTIYF. Looking up the rest from reference TRBV5-1 and TRBJ1-3 gives the full variable domain: KAGVTQTPRYLIKTRGQQVTLSCSPISGHRSVSWYQQTPGQGLQFLFEYFSETQRNKGNFPGRFSGRQFSNSRSEMNVSTLELGDSALYLCASSLIQGVAGNTIYFGEGSWLTVV.